Listed below are T cell receptor beta chains from one sample, sequenced in a study of OX40 agonist ivuxolimab in advanced cancers. Profiling relied on immunoSEQ multiplex PCR, and the TCRdb table lists in-frame clones only, not all of them. The table shows tens of thousands of clones, with 80% occurring only once. Source: CD4+ or CD8+ T cells sorted from blood, taken in a trial of the OX40 agonist ivuxolimab. The receptors come from an adult with an advanced solid tumor such as melanoma, head and neck, liver or kidney cancer. CDR3s include the opening cysteine and the closing phenylalanine or tryptophan.

TRBV10-1,TRBJ2-3,CASSPRLAQSTDTQYF
TRBV19,TRBJ2-1,CARTAHNEQFF
TRBV4-2,TRBJ1-5,CASSQELYRDNQPQHF
TRBV28,TRBJ2-1,CASRPSGSSYNEQFF
TRBV6-1,TRBJ2-1,CASSERTVGEQFF
TRBV7-2,TRBJ1-1,CASSSRGLSAEAFF
TRBV10-3,TRBJ1-4,CAISEAGRHEKLFF
TRBV2,TRBJ1-6,CASSERTDGGSPLHF
TRBV9,TRBJ2-1,CASSVTGGNEQFF
TRBV19,TRBJ1-4,CASSPRGANEKLFF
TRBV19,TRBJ1-1,CATGRGDINTEAFF
TRBV5-1,TRBJ2-1,CASRFGSGWRGNEQFF
TRBV5-1,TRBJ1-2,CASARVLGGSGGYTF
TRBV2,TRBJ2-5,CASSVWTGQETQYF
TRBV4-2,TRBJ2-5,CASSQDLPLAGGETQYF
TRBV2,TRBJ2-1,CASRGDRPQVSYNEQFF
TRBV19,TRBJ1-2,CASRDTGNEGYGYTF
TRBV6-5,TRBJ1-1,CASSWTVMNTEAFF